Detailed here is one T cell receptor beta chain. This record belongs to a study of T-cell reconstitution after alpha-beta-depleted transplantation in children. Construction of the TCRbeta library involved unique molecular identifiers. TCRdb fed the PCR reads into MiXCR, producing one record per CDR3 protein. The sample carries more than 200,000 distinct CDR3 sequences, 9% to 10% recorded once. V lost 6 bases to trimming and J lost 3 bases; unmatched junction nucleotides: 6. Per the germline V gene, CDR1 is SQVTM and CDR2 is ANQGSEA. The CDR3 has 14 amino acids. This specimen consisted of PBMCs from the stem cell graft donor, obtained from the stem cell graft. The gene calls are TRBV29-1 and TRBJ2-2, with 8 bases identical to TRBD1. The clonotype originates from a human donor who donated a stem cell graft to a child with SCID. In DNA form, the CDR3 reads TGCAGCGTGGATGGACAGGGTGACACCGGGGAGCTGTTTTTT. This sequence encodes CSVDGQGDTGELFF.